Listed below are T cell receptor beta chains from one sample, sequenced in a study of T cell repertoires in cytomegalovirus infection. Each CDR3 protein is one row after TCRdb ran MiXCR on the reads. The table includes around 300,000 distinct CDR3 sequences, 22% detected once. The antigens for these receptors are not known. Sample: cultured PBMCs, taken from culture after CMV antigen stimulation. The source is a human donor in good health (CMV status not recorded). Some clones in this sample may be carry-over from other donors' samples. Each CDR3 is given with its conserved first and last residue. D genes are given only for firm matches. Size values are once, few and many counts, or a class for expanded clones, and some rows have none.

CDR3 protein: CASRGGVLGVTEAFF; CDR3 DNA: TGTGCCAGCAGGGGGGGGGTATTAGGGGTCACTGAAGCTTTCTTT; J gene: TRBJ1-1; D gene: NA; V gene: TRBV28; clone size: many
CDR3 protein: CATIFLMRGGTQYF; CDR3 DNA: TGTGCCACCATCTTTTTAATGCGAGGAGGAACGCAGTATTTT; J gene: TRBJ2-3; D gene: NA; V gene: TRBV15; clone size: few
CDR3 protein: CASSMRSSWSNEQFF; CDR3 DNA: TGTGCCAGTAGTATGCGGTCCTCTTGGAGCAATGAGCAGTTCTTC; J gene: TRBJ2-1; D gene: NA; V gene: TRBV19; clone size: few
CDR3 protein: CASRLAGPYEQYF; CDR3 DNA: TGTGCCAGTAGACTAGCGGGCCCCTACGAGCAGTACTTC; J gene: TRBJ2-7; D gene: TRBD2; V gene: TRBV12-3/TRBV12-4; clone size: few
CDR3 protein: CASSFKGATEAFF; CDR3 DNA: TGTGCCAGCTCGTTCAAGGGGGCCACTGAAGCTTTCTTT; J gene: TRBJ1-1; D gene: TRBD1; V gene: TRBV7-3; clone size: many
CDR3 protein: CASSFATPGTGELFF; CDR3 DNA: TGTGCCAGCAGCTTCGCAACACCGGGAACCGGGGAGCTGTTTTTT; J gene: TRBJ2-2; D gene: NA; V gene: TRBV11-2; clone size: NA
CDR3 protein: CASSQGFRGGETQYF; CDR3 DNA: TGCGCCAGCAGCCAAGGGTTCAGGGGAGGAGAGACCCAGTACTTC; J gene: TRBJ2-5; D gene: NA; V gene: TRBV4-3; clone size: NA
CDR3 protein: CSAPGQVATNEKLFF; CDR3 DNA: TGCAGTGCCCCCGGACAGGTCGCAACTAATGAAAAACTGTTTTTT; J gene: TRBJ1-4; D gene: TRBD1; V gene: TRBV20-1; clone size: NA
CDR3 protein: CASRNYRAEQYF; CDR3 DNA: TGTGCCAGCAGAAATTACAGGGCCGAGCAGTACTTC; J gene: TRBJ2-7; D gene: NA; V gene: TRBV6-1; clone size: once
CDR3 protein: CASSSGVNEQFF; CDR3 DNA: TGCGCCAGCAGCTCCGGGGTCAATGAGCAGTTCTTC; J gene: TRBJ2-1; D gene: NA; V gene: TRBV5-1; clone size: NA
CDR3 protein: CSRGQFNEQFF; CDR3 DNA: TGCAGTCGCGGCCAGTTCAATGAGCAGTTCTTC; J gene: TRBJ2-1; D gene: NA; V gene: TRBV20-1; clone size: NA
CDR3 protein: CAISESSGSETQYF; CDR3 DNA: TGTGCCATCAGTGAGTCTAGCGGGAGTGAGACCCAGTACTTC; J gene: TRBJ2-5; D gene: TRBD2; V gene: TRBV10-3; clone size: few
CDR3 protein: CASSPLLSGIYNEQFF; CDR3 DNA: TGTGCCAGCAGCCCCCTCTTGAGCGGGATCTACAATGAGCAGTTCTTC; J gene: TRBJ2-1; D gene: TRBD2; V gene: TRBV11-2; clone size: NA
CDR3 protein: CASSSQASSGGETQYF; CDR3 DNA: TGCGCCAGCAGCTCCCAAGCGTCTAGCGGAGGAGAGACCCAGTACTTC; J gene: TRBJ2-5; D gene: TRBD2; V gene: TRBV5-1; clone size: NA
CDR3 protein: CASRMTGGSGYTF; CDR3 DNA: TGTGCCAGCAGAATGACAGGGGGCAGTGGCTACACCTTC; J gene: TRBJ1-2; D gene: TRBD1; V gene: TRBV11-2; clone size: NA
CDR3 protein: CASSYMPSGAEQFF; CDR3 DNA: TGTGCCAGTAGTTATATGCCCAGCGGGGCTGAGCAGTTCTTC; J gene: TRBJ2-1; D gene: TRBD2; V gene: TRBV19; clone size: NA
CDR3 protein: CASSPGMGFVSGYEQYF; CDR3 DNA: TGTGCCAGCAGTCCGGGAATGGGTTTCGTTTCAGGATACGAGCAGTACTTC; J gene: TRBJ2-7; D gene: NA; V gene: TRBV6-2/TRBV6-3; clone size: few
CDR3 protein: CASSIIAGRSYEQYF; CDR3 DNA: TGTGCCAGCAGCATTATAGCGGGAAGGTCCTACGAGCAGTACTTC; J gene: TRBJ2-7; D gene: TRBD2; V gene: TRBV7-2; clone size: few
CDR3 protein: CAIRSGQGQETQYF; CDR3 DNA: TGTGCCATCAGGAGCGGACAGGGGCAAGAGACCCAGTACTTC; J gene: TRBJ2-5; D gene: TRBD1; V gene: TRBV10-3; clone size: NA
CDR3 protein: CASSLARRSTDTQYF; CDR3 DNA: TGTGCCAGCAGCTTAGCTAGGCGGAGCACAGATACGCAGTATTTT; J gene: TRBJ2-3; D gene: NA; V gene: TRBV11-3; clone size: few
CDR3 protein: CASSFLPGTVAYEQYF; CDR3 DNA: TGTGCCAGCAGCTTTCTTCCCGGGACCGTAGCATACGAGCAGTACTTC; J gene: TRBJ2-7; D gene: NA; V gene: TRBV7-2; clone size: many
CDR3 protein: CASRRGETGYSYTF; CDR3 DNA: TGTGCCAGTAGAAGAGGGGAGACGGGCTATAGCTACACCTTC; J gene: TRBJ1-2; D gene: NA; V gene: TRBV19; clone size: NA
CDR3 protein: CASSISGGIMVSGANVLTF; CDR3 DNA: TGTGCCAGCAGTATCTCAGGGGGAATCATGGTTTCTGGGGCCAACGTCCTGACTTTC; J gene: TRBJ2-6; D gene: TRBD1; V gene: TRBV27; clone size: NA
CDR3 protein: CASNDPGGLGSPLHF; CDR3 DNA: TGTGCCAGCAACGACCCGGGGGGCCTCGGGTCACCCCTCCACTTT; J gene: TRBJ1-6; D gene: NA; V gene: TRBV7-2; clone size: many
CDR3 protein: CASSSGTSISNEQFF; CDR3 DNA: TGTGCCAGCAGTTCCGGGACTAGTATATCCAACGAGCAGTTCTTC; J gene: TRBJ2-1; D gene: TRBD2; V gene: TRBV6-2/TRBV6-3; clone size: NA
CDR3 protein: CASSLRRLNTGELFF; CDR3 DNA: TGTGCCAGCAGCCTCCGGAGGCTGAACACCGGGGAGCTGTTTTTT; J gene: TRBJ2-2; D gene: NA; V gene: TRBV6-1; clone size: many
CDR3 protein: CASSTLTSGGGETQYF; CDR3 DNA: TGTGCCAGCAGCACACTGACTAGCGGAGGGGGAGAGACCCAGTACTTC; J gene: TRBJ2-5; D gene: TRBD2; V gene: TRBV7-6; clone size: many
CDR3 protein: CASSSYTGGDDYGYTF; CDR3 DNA: TGTGCCAGCAGCTCCTATACAGGGGGGGACGACTATGGCTACACCTTC; J gene: TRBJ1-2; D gene: TRBD1; V gene: TRBV7-2; clone size: NA
CDR3 protein: CASRRRDGTEKLFF; CDR3 DNA: TGTGCCAGCAGACGAAGGGACGGCACAGAAAAACTGTTTTTT; J gene: TRBJ1-4; D gene: NA; V gene: TRBV7-9; clone size: few
CDR3 protein: CASSLDDISYNEQFF; CDR3 DNA: TGTGCCAGCAGTCTCGACGACATCTCCTACAATGAGCAGTTCTTC; J gene: TRBJ2-1; D gene: NA; V gene: TRBV12-3/TRBV12-4; clone size: NA
CDR3 protein: CASSTPDRISYGYTF; CDR3 DNA: TGTGCCAGTAGTACCCCGGACCGAATATCCTATGGCTACACCTTC; J gene: TRBJ1-2; D gene: NA; V gene: TRBV19; clone size: NA
CDR3 protein: CASSSSGAQETQYF; CDR3 DNA: TGTGCCAGCAGCTCTAGCGGGGCCCAAGAGACCCAGTACTTC; J gene: TRBJ2-5; D gene: TRBD2; V gene: TRBV7-8; clone size: NA
CDR3 protein: CASSYELAGARPGYEQYF; CDR3 DNA: TGTGCCAGCAGTTATGAACTAGCGGGAGCCCGACCTGGCTACGAGCAGTACTTC; J gene: TRBJ2-7; D gene: TRBD2; V gene: TRBV6-2/TRBV6-3; clone size: few
CDR3 protein: CAISLPGENEQFF; CDR3 DNA: TGTGCCATCAGTTTACCAGGGGAGAATGAGCAGTTCTTC; J gene: TRBJ2-1; D gene: NA; V gene: TRBV6-2/TRBV6-3; clone size: NA
CDR3 protein: CASSGRVVHEQYF; CDR3 DNA: TGTGCCAGTAGCGGCAGGGTAGTCCACGAGCAGTACTTC; J gene: TRBJ2-7; D gene: NA; V gene: TRBV19; clone size: NA
CDR3 protein: CASSPPGRTLADTQYF; CDR3 DNA: TGTGCCAGCAGCCCCCCGGGACGGACACTAGCAGATACGCAGTATTTT; J gene: TRBJ2-3; D gene: NA; V gene: TRBV7-9; clone size: few
CDR3 protein: CSARADRGNEQFF; CDR3 DNA: TGCAGTGCTAGAGCCGACAGGGGCAATGAGCAGTTCTTC; J gene: TRBJ2-1; D gene: TRBD1; V gene: TRBV20-1; clone size: few
CDR3 protein: CASSFPSVAGGLAGGNEQFF; CDR3 DNA: TGTGCCAGCAGCTTCCCGTCCGTAGCAGGGGGACTAGCGGGAGGCAATGAGCAGTTCTTC; J gene: TRBJ2-1; D gene: TRBD2; V gene: TRBV7-9; clone size: many
CDR3 protein: CASSQPPLLAGGDNEQFF; CDR3 DNA: TGCGCCAGCAGTCAACCCCCCCTACTAGCGGGAGGGGACAATGAGCAGTTCTTC; J gene: TRBJ2-1; D gene: TRBD2; V gene: TRBV23-1; clone size: NA
CDR3 protein: CASSPQGGRVYSPLHF; CDR3 DNA: TGTGCCAGCAGCCCCCAGGGGGGGCGCGTATATTCACCCCTCCACTTT; J gene: TRBJ1-6; D gene: TRBD1; V gene: TRBV7-2; clone size: medium-sized
CDR3 protein: CASSSSRLARKDTQYF; CDR3 DNA: TGTGCCAGCAGCTCCTCTCGACTAGCGCGGAAAGATACGCAGTATTTT; J gene: TRBJ2-3; D gene: TRBD2; V gene: TRBV7-2; clone size: many
CDR3 protein: CASTYSRTGGEKDSPLHF; CDR3 DNA: TGTGCCAGCACCTACTCTAGGACAGGGGGCGAGAAGGATTCACCCCTCCACTTT; J gene: TRBJ1-6; D gene: TRBD1; V gene: TRBV6-5; clone size: NA
CDR3 protein: CASSPLREKLFF; CDR3 DNA: TGTGCCAGCAGTCCGTTAAGGGAAAAACTGTTTTTT; J gene: TRBJ1-4; D gene: NA; V gene: TRBV28; clone size: few
CDR3 protein: CASSSGASGSHEQFF; CDR3 DNA: TGTGCCAGCAGCTCTGGGGCTAGCGGGAGTCATGAGCAGTTCTTC; J gene: TRBJ2-1; D gene: TRBD2; V gene: TRBV6-1; clone size: NA
CDR3 protein: CASTRDRVTEAFF; CDR3 DNA: TGTGCCAGTACCCGCGACAGGGTCACTGAAGCTTTCTTT; J gene: TRBJ1-1; D gene: TRBD1; V gene: TRBV19; clone size: NA
CDR3 protein: CASSLRGGTSSGANVLTF; CDR3 DNA: TGTGCCAGCTCTCTGAGGGGCGGTACAAGCTCTGGGGCCAACGTCCTGACTTTC; J gene: TRBJ2-6; D gene: NA; V gene: TRBV27; clone size: NA
CDR3 protein: CASSLSTGQGKNIQYF; CDR3 DNA: TGTGCCAGCAGCTTATCCACGGGACAGGGGAAAAACATTCAGTACTTC; J gene: TRBJ2-4; D gene: TRBD1; V gene: TRBV7-2; clone size: many
CDR3 protein: CASSIYLTSGSLSTDTQYF; CDR3 DNA: TGTGCCAGTAGTATCTACTTGACTAGCGGGAGCCTTAGCACAGATACGCAGTATTTT; J gene: TRBJ2-3; D gene: TRBD2; V gene: TRBV19; clone size: few
CDR3 protein: CASSWGTSTDTQYF; CDR3 DNA: TGCGCCAGCAGCTGGGGGACTAGCACAGATACGCAGTATTTT; J gene: TRBJ2-3; D gene: NA; V gene: TRBV5-1; clone size: NA
CDR3 protein: CSARNPATEGETQYF; CDR3 DNA: TGCAGTGCGAGAAACCCGGCAACCGAAGGGGAGACCCAGTACTTC; J gene: TRBJ2-5; D gene: NA; V gene: TRBV20-1; clone size: few
CDR3 protein: CASGNLGETQYF; CDR3 DNA: TGTGCTAGTGGTAACTTAGGGGAGACCCAGTACTTC; J gene: TRBJ2-5; D gene: NA; V gene: TRBV12-5; clone size: few
CDR3 protein: CSVRTGENIQYF; CDR3 DNA: TGCAGCGTTCGGACAGGCGAAAACATTCAGTACTTC; J gene: TRBJ2-4; D gene: TRBD1; V gene: TRBV29-1; clone size: NA
CDR3 protein: CASTPLLVSNEQFF; CDR3 DNA: TGTGCCAGTACCCCCTTACTAGTGTCCAATGAGCAGTTCTTC; J gene: TRBJ2-1; D gene: NA; V gene: TRBV19; clone size: NA
CDR3 protein: CASSPRRDTEAFF; CDR3 DNA: TGTGCCAGCAGCCCCCGGAGGGACACTGAAGCTTTCTTT; J gene: TRBJ1-1; D gene: NA; V gene: TRBV7-2; clone size: many
CDR3 protein: CASEKIANTGELFF; CDR3 DNA: TGTGCCAGCGAAAAAATCGCGAACACCGGGGAGCTGTTTTTT; J gene: TRBJ2-2; D gene: NA; V gene: TRBV6-2/TRBV6-3; clone size: NA
CDR3 protein: CASSLWGEDTQYF; CDR3 DNA: TGTGCCAGCAGCTTATGGGGAGAGGATACGCAGTATTTT; J gene: TRBJ2-3; D gene: NA; V gene: TRBV7-9; clone size: many
CDR3 protein: CASSLSGAKGFF; CDR3 DNA: TGTGCCAGCAGCTTATCTGGGGCTAAGGGGTTCTTC; J gene: TRBJ2-1; D gene: NA; V gene: TRBV7-9; clone size: few
CDR3 protein: CASSSPGQGATTDTQYF; CDR3 DNA: TGTGCCAGCAGCTCCCCGGGACAGGGGGCGACAACAGATACGCAGTATTTT; J gene: TRBJ2-3; D gene: TRBD1; V gene: TRBV7-2; clone size: many
CDR3 protein: CASSPTRAQPQHF; CDR3 DNA: TGTGCCAGCAGCCCGACCAGGGCTCAGCCCCAGCATTTT; J gene: TRBJ1-5; D gene: NA; V gene: TRBV7-2; clone size: NA